This T cell receptor (beta chain) appears in the sequencing data of a study of lymphopenia after photon versus proton radiotherapy. Study-wide findings and caveats: In patients who died, overall survival fell as post-nadir TCR diversity dropped more. Relative stability marked proton patients; photon patients lost diversity and naive cells.

Produced via immunoSEQ multiplex PCR; TCRdb's table is partial and in-frame only. Of roughly 58,000 clones listed, about nine tenths are singletons. Between the trimmed V and J ends, which lost 5 bases and 4 bases, there was a span of 9 bases. CDR1 and CDR2 (germline): LNHDA, SQIVND (reference sequence). This CDR3 spans 13 amino acids. As to this clone: The antigen is unknown.

This TCR derives from a man older than 75 with esophageal cancer. V and J are TRBV19 and TRBJ1-5; D is unclear. Sample: peripheral blood, taken from a patient treated with proton-based radiotherapy. CDR3 amino acids: CASSFRHNQPQHF. Here the CDR3 DNA reads TGTGCCAGTAGTTTCAGGCATAATCAGCCCCAGCATTTT.